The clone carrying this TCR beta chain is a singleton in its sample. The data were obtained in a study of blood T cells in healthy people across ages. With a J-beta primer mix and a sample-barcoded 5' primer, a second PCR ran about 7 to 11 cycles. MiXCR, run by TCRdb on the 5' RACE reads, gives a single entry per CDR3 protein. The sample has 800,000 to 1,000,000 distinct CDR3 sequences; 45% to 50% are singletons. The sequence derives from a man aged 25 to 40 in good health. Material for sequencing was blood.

The CDR3: CASIRSPRDDYGYTF. The CDR3, as DNA: TGTGCCAGCATCCGTAGTCCACGGGACGACTATGGCTACACCTTC. The rearrangement uses TRBV5-6 and TRBJ1-2, with TRBD1 as a possible D gene (5 bases). The CDR3 runs 15 residues. Trimming took off 6 bases at V and 3 bases at J, with 18 bases between the two ends. CDR1 and CDR2 from the germline V gene are SGHDT and YYEEEE.